This T cell receptor (beta chain) was captured in a study of blood T cell repertoires in COVID-19. Study context: The cDNA or gDNA used as material had been derived from T cells, B-cell-depleted T cells, or PBMCs.

Recruits, aged roughly 18 to 90 years, lived in under 25 US areas. Cohorts were determined from participant-reported clinical history. The CDR3 sequence is 15 residues long. Per the germline V gene, CDR1 is MNHEY and CDR2 is SMNVEV (reference sequence). V lost 4 bases to trimming and J lost 0 bases, with 9 bases between them. In the original workflow: Estimation of nucleated cell counts was performed using reference gene primer amplification. The data were produced by immunoSEQ multiplex PCR, yet TCRdb's version contains in-frame clones alone and is incomplete. V and J calls and clone size come straight from that table; D and trimming were deduced from the DNA. Found here are approximately 300,000 clones, approximately 91% of them singletons; the top ten hold about 4%.

This TCR was recovered from a woman aged 25 to 45 who had been exposed to COVID-19. V is TRBV27 and J is TRBJ1-4; the D gene is possibly TRBD1 (5 bases). Sequenced sample: PBMCs or T cells enriched from blood (not recorded which). CDR3 residues: CASSSLGATNEKLFF. The DNA of the CDR3 is TGTGCCAGCAGTTCCCTAGGGGCAACTAATGAAAAACTGTTTTTT.